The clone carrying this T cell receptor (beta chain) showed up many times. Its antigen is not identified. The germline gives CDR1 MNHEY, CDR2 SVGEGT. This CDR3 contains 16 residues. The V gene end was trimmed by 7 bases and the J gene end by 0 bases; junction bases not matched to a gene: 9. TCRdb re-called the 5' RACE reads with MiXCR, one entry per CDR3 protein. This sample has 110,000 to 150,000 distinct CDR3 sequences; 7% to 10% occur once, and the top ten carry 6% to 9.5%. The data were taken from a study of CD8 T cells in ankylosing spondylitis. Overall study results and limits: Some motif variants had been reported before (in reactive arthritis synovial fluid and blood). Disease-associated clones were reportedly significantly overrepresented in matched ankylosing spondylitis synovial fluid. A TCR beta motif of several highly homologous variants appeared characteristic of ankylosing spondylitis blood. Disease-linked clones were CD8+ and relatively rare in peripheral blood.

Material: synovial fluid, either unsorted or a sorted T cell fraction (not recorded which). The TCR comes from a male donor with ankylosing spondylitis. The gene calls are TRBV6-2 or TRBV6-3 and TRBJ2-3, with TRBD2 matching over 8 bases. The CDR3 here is CASTTGQRGSTDTQYF. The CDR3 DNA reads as TGTGCCAGCACCACGGGCCAGCGGGGGAGCACAGATACGCAGTATTTT.